Shown below are 14 T cell receptor beta chains from a single sample sequenced in a study of blood T cells in healthy people across ages. Next came a second PCR, run for about 6 to 12 cycles, which used a sample-barcoded 5' primer along with a J-beta primer mix. Each CDR3 protein is one row after TCRdb ran MiXCR on the 5' RACE reads. The sample lists over 500,000 distinct CDR3 sequences, over 40% seen once, with about 13% in the top ten. Specimen: blood. All receptors come from a woman older than 75 in good health.

The chain uses TRBV9 and TRBJ1-5; D gene uncertain. Deletions cut 3 bases from V and 6 bases from J, with 10 bases between. Germline V gene sequence: CDR1 SGDLS, CDR2 YYNGEE. This CDR3 has 13 amino acids. In nucleotides, the CDR3 is TGTGCCAGCAGCGGAGGGTTCGGTCAGCCCCAGCATTTT. As protein: CASSGGFGQPQHF.

The rearrangement links TRBV5-5 to TRBJ1-2, with a weak D call TRBD1 (6 bases). Trimming shortened V by 6 bases and J by 8 bases, and 23 bases separated the two germline ends. The CDR3 length is 15 residues. The germline CDR1 and CDR2 sequences are SGHKS and YYEKEE (reference sequence). CDR3 sequence: CASNHITGNGRGYTF. CDR3 nucleotides: TGTGCCAGCAACCATATAACAGGGAATGGCAGAGGCTACACCTTC.

Concerning this clonotype itself: This may stem from a read error, because a much larger clone lies one nucleotide away. The chain carries TRBV3-1 and TRBJ2-1; 13 positions match TRBD2. This CDR3 has 15 amino acids. The germline CDR1 and CDR2 sequences are LGHDT and YNNKEL (reference sequence). For the CDR3, the DNA is TGTGCCAGCAGCCAAGGGACTAGCGGGGGAAATGAGCGGTTCTTC. The encoded protein is CASSQGTSGGNERFF.

This chain uses TRBV9 with TRBJ2-3; D gene uncertain. V dropped 2 bases and J dropped 4 bases, with 14 bases sitting between them. CDR1 and CDR2 from the germline V gene are SGDLS and YYNGEE. The CDR3 contains 15 residues. This chain's CDR3 is CASSVTPGGSDTQYF. In nucleotides, the CDR3 is TGTGCCAGCAGCGTTACTCCTGGCGGCTCAGATACGCAGTATTTT.

V and J are TRBV4-2 and TRBJ2-7, with 8 bases aligning to TRBD1. The trim removed 0 bases at V and 5 bases at J, leaving 6 bases unmatched. Per the germline V gene, CDR1 is LGHNA and CDR2 is YNFKEQ. The CDR3 is made up of 15 amino acids. As DNA, the CDR3 is TGTGCCAGCAGCCAAGAAGTGGCAGGGGGCCACGAGCAGTACTTC. Its protein product is CASSQEVAGGHEQYF.

The rearrangement joins TRBV9 to TRBJ2-7; the D call may be TRBD1 or TRBD2 (5 bases each). Per germline, CDR1 SGDLS and CDR2 YYNGEE. CDR3 length: 13 amino acids. Trimming left V 3 bases short and J 10 bases short, with 17 bases between. CDR3 DNA: TGTGCCAGCAGCGCCCGGGACGTCACGCCCCAGTACTTC. It specifies CASSARDVTPQYF. Combining the CDR3 with reference TRBV9 and TRBJ2-7 gives the whole variable domain DSGVTQTPKHLITATGQRVTLRCSPRSGDLSVYWYQQSLDQGLQFLIQYYNGEERAKGNILERFSAQQFPDLHSELNLSSLELGDSALYFCASSARDVTPQYFGPGTRLTVT.

The chain has TRBV12-5 and TRBJ2-4; 8 bases are shared with TRBD1. TRBJ2-7 explains the end of the DNA better; the J call may be wrong. The CDR3 has 14 residues. Germline V gene data show CDR1 as LGHNT and CDR2 as FRNRAP. In DNA, the CDR3 is TGTGCTAGTGGTAGGGACAGGCCACCCTACGAGCAGTACTTC. It specifies CASGRDRPPYEQYF.

Comments on this clonotype: It may be a read error: a sequence one base away is much more abundant. The genes are TRBV28 and TRBJ2-5, with 9 bases matching TRBD1. The DNA end is more similar to TRBJ2-7, so the J call may be wrong. This CDR3 contains 14 residues. CDR1 MDHEN and CDR2 SYDVKM come from the germline V gene. The DNA of the CDR3 is TGTGCCAGCAGTGCCCCGGGACAGGGTCGCGAGCAGTACTTC. Translated, it gives CASSAPGQGREQYF.

The table lists this clonotype with many counts. The chain has TRBV5-1 and TRBJ2-5, with a weak D call TRBD1 (5 bases). Per germline, CDR1 SGHRS and CDR2 YFSETQ. CDR3 size: 14 residues. V was trimmed by 4 bases and J by 2 bases, leaving 12 bases between them. The chain's CDR3 is CASSLQGIQETQYF. As DNA, the CDR3 is TGCGCCAGCAGCCTCCAGGGAATACAAGAGACCCAGTACTTC. Together with reference TRBV5-1 and TRBJ2-5, the CDR3 gives the full variable domain: KAGVTQTPRYLIKTRGQQVTLSCSPISGHRSVSWYQQTPGQGLQFLFEYFSETQRNKGNFPGRFSGRQFSNSRSEMNVSTLELGDSALYLCASSLQGIQETQYFGPGTRLLVL.

CDR3 nucleotides: TGTGCCTGGAGCGGATCGGGAACGTTAAATCAGCCCCAGCATTTT. Translation gives CAWSGSGTLNQPQHF. The rearrangement uses TRBV30 and TRBJ1-5, with no clear D. This CDR3 has 15 amino acids. Germline CDR1 is GTSNPN and CDR2 is SVGIG (reference sequence). The ends were cut back, 3 bases at V and 4 bases at J, with 16 bases in the middle. Complete variable domain (other parts from reference TRBV30 and TRBJ1-5): SQTIHQWPATLVQPVGSPLSLECTVEGTSNPNLYWYRQAAGRGLQLLFYSVGIGQISSEVPQNLSASRPQDRQFILSSKKLLLSDSGFYLCAWSGSGTLNQPQHFGDGTRLSIL.

This clonotype was observed at least ten times. J is TRBJ2-5 and V is TRBV30; D is undetermined. The CDR3 extends over 12 amino acids. Trimming stripped 0 bases from V and 11 bases from J, with 13 bases between. CDR1 and CDR2 from the germline V gene are GTSNPN and SVGIG (reference sequence). The CDR3 DNA reads as TGTGCCTGGAGTGTACAAAAGGGTTGGCAGTACTTC. It yields the protein CAWSVQKGWQYF. The full variable domain, rest sourced from reference TRBV30 and TRBJ2-5, is SQTIHQWPATLVQPVGSPLSLECTVEGTSNPNLYWYRQAAGRGLQLLFYSVGIGQISSEVPQNLSASRPQDRQFILSSKKLLLSDSGFYLCAWSVQKGWQYFGPGTRLLVL.

CDR3 protein: CATSRDHGLAGPSRNEQYF. In DNA form, the CDR3 reads TGTGCCACCAGCAGAGATCACGGACTAGCGGGCCCATCTAGGAACGAGCAGTACTTC. This chain links TRBV15 with TRBJ2-4; 11 nucleotides agree with TRBD2. The J call may not be correct, given that the DNA end is closer to TRBJ2-7. Germline assignment: CDR1 LNHNV and CDR2 YYDKDF (reference sequence). The CDR3 runs 19 residues.

As regards this clonotype: A read error may be the cause here, since a much bigger clone is one base away. As DNA, the CDR3 is TGCAGTGCTAGTGAGTCCCCGGCTCTCTACAATGAGCAGTTCTTC. Its translation: CSASESPALYNEQFF. The chain joins TRBV20-1 to TRBJ2-1; D ambiguous. Trimming took 3 bases from V and 3 from J, leaving 15 bases between them. Germline CDR1 reads DFQATT; CDR2 reads SNEGSKA (reference sequence). The CDR3 has 15 residues.

This clonotype was detected ten times or more. V gene TRBV12-3 or TRBV12-4 combines with J gene TRBJ1-6; D gene unclear. The CDR3 runs to 11 residues. The germline V and J ends were trimmed by 2 bases and 14 bases, with 7 bases remaining between them. The CDR3 reads CASSLFGSLHF. The CDR3, as DNA: TGTGCCAGCAGTTTATTCGGCTCCCTCCACTTT.